Listed here are 2 T cell receptor beta chains from one sample, sequenced in a study of blood T cell repertoires in COVID-19. Profiled with immunoSEQ multiplex PCR; TCRdb holds only in-frame clones, not every one. The sample lists a few hundred thousand clones; over 85% were seen once. Sequenced input: PBMCs or T cells enriched from blood (not recorded which). These receptors all come from a woman under 40 who had recovered from COVID-19.

The chain has TRBV2 and TRBJ2-1, with a possible D match to TRBD2 (6 bases). Germline assignment: CDR1 SNHLY and CDR2 FYNNEI. The V and J ends lost 4 bases and 0 bases respectively, with 10 bases between them. The length of the CDR3 is 15 residues. The CDR3 is CASSVEGISYNEQFF. The CDR3 bases are TGTGCCAGCAGTGTGGAGGGGATCTCCTACAATGAGCAGTTCTTC.

This rearrangement joins TRBV6-5 to TRBJ2-1, with TRBD2 identical over 7 bases. Germline V gene sequence: CDR1 MNHEY, CDR2 SVGAGI. CDR3 length: 15 residues. V lost 9 bases to trimming and J lost 2 bases; unmatched junction nucleotides: 10. This chain's CDR3 is CASQGGEGPYNEQFF. The DNA of the CDR3 is TGTGCCAGTCAAGGAGGGGAGGGTCCCTACAATGAGCAGTTCTTC.